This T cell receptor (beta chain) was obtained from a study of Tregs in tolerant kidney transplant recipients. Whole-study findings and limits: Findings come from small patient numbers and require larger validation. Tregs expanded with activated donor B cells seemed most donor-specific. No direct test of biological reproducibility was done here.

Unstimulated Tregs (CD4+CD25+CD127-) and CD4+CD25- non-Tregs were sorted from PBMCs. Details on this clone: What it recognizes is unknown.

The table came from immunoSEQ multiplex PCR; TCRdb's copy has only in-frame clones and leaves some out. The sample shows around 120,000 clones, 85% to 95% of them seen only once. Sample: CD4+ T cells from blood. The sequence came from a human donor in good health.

The CDR3, as DNA: TGTGCCAGCAGCCCGGGGGCAGAACATTACTCTGGAAACACCATATATTTT. Protein sequence: CASSPGAEHYSGNTIYF. The V call is TRBV5-6, the J call TRBJ1-3, with a tentative D call TRBD1 (6 bases). CDR3 length: 17 residues. The V and J ends lost 4 bases and 0 bases respectively, with 17 bases between them. CDR1 and CDR2 from the germline V gene are SGHDT and YYEEEE.